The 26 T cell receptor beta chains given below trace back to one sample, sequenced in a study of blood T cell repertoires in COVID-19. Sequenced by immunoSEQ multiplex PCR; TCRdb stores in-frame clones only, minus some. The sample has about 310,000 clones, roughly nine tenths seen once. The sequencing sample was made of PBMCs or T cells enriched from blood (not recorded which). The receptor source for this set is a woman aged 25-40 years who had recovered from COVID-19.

The CDR3 protein is CASSFGGRPTDTQYF. The CDR3 DNA sequence: TGCGCCAGCAGCTTCGGCGGCAGACCCACAGATACGCAGTATTTT. This chain connects TRBV5-1 to TRBJ2-3; no firm D call. This CDR3 contains 15 residues. The V end lost 2 bases, the J end lost 2 bases, and 12 bases lay between the germline ends. The germline V gene has CDR1 SGHRS and CDR2 YFSETQ.

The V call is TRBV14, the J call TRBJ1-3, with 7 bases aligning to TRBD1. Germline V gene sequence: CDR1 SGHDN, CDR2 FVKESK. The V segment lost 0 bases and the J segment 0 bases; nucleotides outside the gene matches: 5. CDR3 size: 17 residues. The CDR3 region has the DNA TGTGCCAGCAGCCAAGATGTCGCAGGGGGCTCTGGAAACACCATATATTTT. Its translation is CASSQDVAGGSGNTIYF.

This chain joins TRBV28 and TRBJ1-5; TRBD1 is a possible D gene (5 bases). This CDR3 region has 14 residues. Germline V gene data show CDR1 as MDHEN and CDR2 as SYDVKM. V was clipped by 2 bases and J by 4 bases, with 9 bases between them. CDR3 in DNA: TGTGCCAGCAGTTTACAGGGCGGAAATCAGCCCCAGCATTTT. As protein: CASSLQGGNQPQHF.

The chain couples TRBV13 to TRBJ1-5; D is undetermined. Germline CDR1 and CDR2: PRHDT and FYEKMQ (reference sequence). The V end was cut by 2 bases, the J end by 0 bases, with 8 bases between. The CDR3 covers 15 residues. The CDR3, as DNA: TGTGCCAGCAGCTTATTAAACAATAGCAATCAGCCCCAGCATTTT. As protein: CASSLLNNSNQPQHF.

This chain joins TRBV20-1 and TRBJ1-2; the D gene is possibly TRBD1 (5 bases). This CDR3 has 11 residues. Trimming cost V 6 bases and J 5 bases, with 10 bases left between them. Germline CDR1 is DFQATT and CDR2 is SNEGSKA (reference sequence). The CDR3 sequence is CSASGGYGYTF. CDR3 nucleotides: TGCAGTGCGTCCGGGGGGTATGGCTACACCTTC.

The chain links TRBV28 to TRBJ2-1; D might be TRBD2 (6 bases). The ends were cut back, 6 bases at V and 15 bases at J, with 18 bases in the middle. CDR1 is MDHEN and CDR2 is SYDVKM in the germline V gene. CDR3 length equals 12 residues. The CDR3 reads CASRGTARGGFF. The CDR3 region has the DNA TGTGCCAGCAGAGGGACTGCTCGTGGGGGGTTCTTC. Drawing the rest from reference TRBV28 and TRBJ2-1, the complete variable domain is DVKVTQSSRYLVKRTGEKVFLECVQDMDHENMFWYRQDPGLGLRLIYFSYDVKMKEKGDIPEGYSVSREKKERFSLILESASTNQTSMYLCASRGTARGGFFGPGTRLTVL.

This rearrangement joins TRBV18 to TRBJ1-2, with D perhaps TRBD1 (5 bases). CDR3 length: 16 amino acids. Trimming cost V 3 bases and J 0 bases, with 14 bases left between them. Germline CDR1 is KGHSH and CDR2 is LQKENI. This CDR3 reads CASSPSRQNTNYGYTF. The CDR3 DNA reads TGTGCCAGCTCACCGAGTCGACAGAACACTAACTATGGCTACACCTTC.

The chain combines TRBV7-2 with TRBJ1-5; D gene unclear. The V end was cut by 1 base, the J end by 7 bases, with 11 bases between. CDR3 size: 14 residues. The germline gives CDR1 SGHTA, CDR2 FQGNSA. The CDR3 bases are TGTGCCAGCAGCTTAGAGGGCTGGAGGCAGCCCCAGCATTTT. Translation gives CASSLEGWRQPQHF.

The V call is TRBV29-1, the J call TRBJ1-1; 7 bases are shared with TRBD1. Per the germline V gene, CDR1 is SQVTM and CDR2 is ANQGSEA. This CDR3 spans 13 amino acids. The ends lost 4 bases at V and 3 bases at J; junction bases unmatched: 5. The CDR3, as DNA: TGCAGCGTTGCGACACAGGGGCACACTGAAGCTTTCTTT. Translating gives CSVATQGHTEAFF. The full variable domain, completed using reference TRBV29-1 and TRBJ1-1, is SAVISQKPSRDICQRGTSLTIQCQVDSQVTMMFWYRQQPGQSLTLIATANQGSEATYESGFVIDKFPISRPNLTFSTLTVSNMSPEDSSIYLCSVATQGHTEAFFGQGTRLTVV.

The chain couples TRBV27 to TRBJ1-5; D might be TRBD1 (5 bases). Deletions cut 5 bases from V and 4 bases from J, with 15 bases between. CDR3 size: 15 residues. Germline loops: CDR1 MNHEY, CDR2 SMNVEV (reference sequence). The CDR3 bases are TGTGCCAGCAGTCCCTTGGCAGGGTTAAATCAGCCCCAGCATTTT. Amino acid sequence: CASSPLAGLNQPQHF.

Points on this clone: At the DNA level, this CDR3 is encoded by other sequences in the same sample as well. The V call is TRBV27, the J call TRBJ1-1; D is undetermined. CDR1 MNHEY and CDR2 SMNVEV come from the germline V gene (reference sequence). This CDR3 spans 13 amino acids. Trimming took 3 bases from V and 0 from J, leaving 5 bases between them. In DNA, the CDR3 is TGTGCCAGCAGTTTTACGGTGAACACTGAAGCTTTCTTT. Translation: CASSFTVNTEAFF.

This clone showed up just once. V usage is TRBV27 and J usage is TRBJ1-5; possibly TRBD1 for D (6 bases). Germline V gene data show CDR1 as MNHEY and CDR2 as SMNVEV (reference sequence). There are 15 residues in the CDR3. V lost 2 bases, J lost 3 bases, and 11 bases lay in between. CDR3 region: CASSLIQGANQPQHF. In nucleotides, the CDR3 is TGTGCCAGCAGTTTAATACAGGGCGCCAATCAGCCCCAGCATTTT.

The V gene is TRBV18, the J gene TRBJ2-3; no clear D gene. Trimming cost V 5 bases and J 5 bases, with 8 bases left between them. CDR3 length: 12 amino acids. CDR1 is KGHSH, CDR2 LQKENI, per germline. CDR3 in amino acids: CASSAEQDTQYF. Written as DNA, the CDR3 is TGTGCCAGCTCAGCCGAACAAGATACGCAGTATTTT.

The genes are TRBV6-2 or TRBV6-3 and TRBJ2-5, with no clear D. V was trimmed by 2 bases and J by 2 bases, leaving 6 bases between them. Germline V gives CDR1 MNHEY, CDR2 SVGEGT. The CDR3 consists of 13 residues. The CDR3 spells CASSYGSQETQYF. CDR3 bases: TGTGCCAGCAGTTACGGCAGTCAAGAGACCCAGTACTTC.

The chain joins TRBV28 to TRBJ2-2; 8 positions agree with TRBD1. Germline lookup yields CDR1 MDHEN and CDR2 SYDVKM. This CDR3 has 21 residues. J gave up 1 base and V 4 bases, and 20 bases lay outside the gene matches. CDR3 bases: TGTGCCAGCAGTTCCCCACTGATTTTTGCCGCCGGGACAGGGAACACCGGGGAGCTGTTTTTT. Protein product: CASSSPLIFAAGTGNTGELFF.

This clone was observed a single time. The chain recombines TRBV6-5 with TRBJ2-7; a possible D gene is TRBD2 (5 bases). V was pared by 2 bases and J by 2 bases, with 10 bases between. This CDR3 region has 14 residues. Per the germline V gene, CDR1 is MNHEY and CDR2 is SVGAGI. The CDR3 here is CASSYGFGTYEQYF. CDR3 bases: TGTGCCAGCAGTTACGGGTTCGGGACCTACGAGCAGTACTTC.

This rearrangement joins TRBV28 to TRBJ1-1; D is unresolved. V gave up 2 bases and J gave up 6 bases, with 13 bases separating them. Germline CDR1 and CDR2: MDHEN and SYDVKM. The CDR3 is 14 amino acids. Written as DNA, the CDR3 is TGTGCCAGCAGTTTAGGTCCACGGCGGGCTGAAGCTTTCTTT. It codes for CASSLGPRRAEAFF.

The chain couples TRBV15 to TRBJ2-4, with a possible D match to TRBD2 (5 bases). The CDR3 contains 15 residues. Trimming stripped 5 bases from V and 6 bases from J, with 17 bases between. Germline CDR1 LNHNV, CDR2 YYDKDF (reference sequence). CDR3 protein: CATSPRTFYSNIQYF. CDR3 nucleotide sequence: TGTGCCACCAGCCCTCGGACTTTCTACTCAAACATTCAGTACTTC.

CDR3 in DNA: TGTGCCAGCAGCTTAGAGAGCGGGCCCCTGAATGAGCAGTTCTTC. Translated, it gives CASSLESGPLNEQFF. The chain employs TRBV5-4 and TRBJ2-1, with a possible D match to TRBD2 (6 bases). The CDR3 consists of 15 residues. Looked up from germline, CDR1 is SGHNT and CDR2 is YYREEE (reference sequence). Trimming took 2 bases from V and 7 from J, leaving 16 bases between them.

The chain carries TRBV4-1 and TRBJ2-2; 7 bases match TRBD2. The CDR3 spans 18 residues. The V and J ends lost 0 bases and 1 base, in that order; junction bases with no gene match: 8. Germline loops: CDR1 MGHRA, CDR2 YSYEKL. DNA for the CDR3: TGCGCCAGCAGCCAAGATGCAGCCGCGGGAGAGAACACCGGGGAGCTGTTTTTT. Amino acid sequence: CASSQDAAAGENTGELFF.

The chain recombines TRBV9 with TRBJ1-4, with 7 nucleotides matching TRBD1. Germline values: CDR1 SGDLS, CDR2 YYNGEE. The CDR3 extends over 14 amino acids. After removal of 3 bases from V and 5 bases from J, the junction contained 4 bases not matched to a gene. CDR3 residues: CASSARQGNEKLFF. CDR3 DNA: TGTGCCAGCAGCGCCAGACAGGGAAATGAAAAACTGTTTTTT.

The CDR3 is CASSDGSAGEKLFF. The DNA of the CDR3 is TGTGCCAGCAGCGATGGGTCGGCGGGGGAAAAACTGTTTTTT. The gene calls are TRBV9 and TRBJ1-4; D gene unclear. The CDR3 extends over 14 amino acids. In germline, CDR1 is SGDLS, CDR2 YYNGEE. Trimming removed 3 bases from V and 8 bases from J, with 14 bases in between.

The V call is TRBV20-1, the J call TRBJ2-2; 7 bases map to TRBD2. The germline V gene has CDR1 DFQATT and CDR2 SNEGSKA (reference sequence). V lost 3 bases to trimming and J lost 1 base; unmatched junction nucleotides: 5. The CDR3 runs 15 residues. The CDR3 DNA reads TGCAGTGCTAGTCGGTCGGGAGGGAACACCGGGGAGCTGTTTTTT. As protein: CSASRSGGNTGELFF.

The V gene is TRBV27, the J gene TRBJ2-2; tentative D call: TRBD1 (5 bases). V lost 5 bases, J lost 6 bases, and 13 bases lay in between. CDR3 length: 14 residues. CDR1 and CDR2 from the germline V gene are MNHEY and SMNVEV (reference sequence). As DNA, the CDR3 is TGTGCCAGCAGTCCCGACAGCTACGCCGGGGAGCTGTTTTTT. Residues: CASSPDSYAGELFF.

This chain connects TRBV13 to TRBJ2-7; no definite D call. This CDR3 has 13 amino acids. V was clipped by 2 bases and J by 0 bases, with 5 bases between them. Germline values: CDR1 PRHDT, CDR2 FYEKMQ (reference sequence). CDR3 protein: CASSLWSSYEQYF. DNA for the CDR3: TGTGCCAGCAGCTTATGGAGCTCCTACGAGCAGTACTTC.

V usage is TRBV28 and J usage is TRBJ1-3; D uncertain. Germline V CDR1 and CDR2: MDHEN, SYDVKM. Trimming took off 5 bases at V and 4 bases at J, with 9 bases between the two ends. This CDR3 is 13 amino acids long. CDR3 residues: CASSGVLGNTIYF. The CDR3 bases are TGTGCCAGCAGTGGAGTTTTGGGAAACACCATATATTTT.